This is a list of T cell receptor beta chains from one sample in a study of blood T cell repertoires in COVID-19. The method was immunoSEQ multiplex PCR; TCRdb's version includes in-frame clones alone and lacks a portion of them. The table has around 20,000 clones, around 83% seen once; the top ten hold about a third. The sample comprised peripheral blood. Every receptor here comes from a human donor with active COVID-19. The donor label of this sample is uncertain. Each CDR3 is given with its conserved first and last residue. Each record gives: V gene, J gene, clone size, D gene, CDR3 DNA, CDR3 protein. The D gene is left open where the match is weak. Some rows have no size entry. The others give once, few or many, or a class for an expanded clone.

>TRBV3-1/TRBV3-2|TRBJ1-6|NA|NA
TGTGCCAGCAGCCTCGGGTCCTATAATTCACCCCTCCACTTT
CASSLGSYNSPLHF
>TRBV5-8|TRBJ2-3|NA|TRBD1
TGTGCCAGCAGCTTGTTTGTCTACAGGGGGACAGATACGCAGTATTTT
CASSLFVYRGTDTQYF
>TRBV7-2|TRBJ2-1|NA|TRBD1
TGTGCCAGCAGCTTTCGGACAGGGAGGAATGAGCAGTTCTTC
CASSFRTGRNEQFF
>TRBV5-5|TRBJ1-6|few|NA
TGTGCCAGCAGCTTTGCCGACAGGACCTTTAATTCACCCCTCCACTTT
CASSFADRTFNSPLHF
>TRBV10-3|TRBJ1-6|few|TRBD1
TGTGCCATCAGTGAGTTAGGACAGGGGATGAATTCACCCCTCCACTTT
CAISELGQGMNSPLHF
>TRBV25-1|TRBJ2-7|NA|NA
TGTGCCAGCAGGGGGGCCGGGACACAGGACTACGAGCAGTACTTC
CASRGAGTQDYEQYF
>TRBV9|TRBJ1-2|few|NA
TGTGCCAGCAGCGTAGGGCCGTATGGCTACACCTTC
CASSVGPYGYTF
>TRBV14|TRBJ2-7|few|TRBD1
TGTGCCAGCAGCAGGACAGGGGTAGGCGAGCAGTACTTC
CASSRTGVGEQYF
>TRBV19|TRBJ1-2|NA|TRBD1
TGTGCCAGTAGGACGGGGACAGGATCATATGGCTACACCTTC
CASRTGTGSYGYTF
>TRBV7-2|TRBJ1-3|NA|NA
TGTGCCAGCAGCTTAGGACGGAGCCACTCTGGAAACACCATATATTTT
CASSLGRSHSGNTIYF
>TRBV10-3|TRBJ2-3|NA|NA
TGTGCCATCAGTGGGGGGGGCCGCACAGATACGCAGTATTTT
CAISGGGRTDTQYF
>TRBV28|TRBJ2-5|NA|TRBD2
TGTGCCAGCAGGGCCGGACTAGCGGGAGTTCGGGAGACCCAGTACTTC
CASRAGLAGVRETQYF
>TRBV11-2|TRBJ2-7|NA|NA
TGTGCCAGCAGCTTAGGACTCGGGTCCTACGAGCAGTACTTC
CASSLGLGSYEQYF
>TRBV18|TRBJ1-1|NA|NA
TGTGCCAGCTCATATTCGACAGGCCTACTCACTGAAGCTTTCTTT
CASSYSTGLLTEAFF